One and the same sample provided the 30 T cell receptor beta chains below, sequenced in a study of identical twins. MiXCR, run by TCRdb on the 5' RACE reads, gives a single entry per CDR3 protein. Here the sample spans some 790,000 distinct CDR3 sequences, about 20% being singletons. These data are also associated with another study on T cells expressing NK-cell markers.

Sequencing input: PBMCs. These TCRs come from a woman between 18 and 30 years old in good health.

This clonotype was found a few times. The chain recombines TRBV4-3 with TRBJ2-7; D gene uncertain. The CDR3 sequence is 15 residues long. The germline V gene encodes CDR1 LGHNA and CDR2 YSLEER. V was pared by 5 bases and J by 0 bases, with 14 bases between. DNA of the CDR3: TGCGCCAGCAGCTTAGATAGCACCGACTCCTACGAGCAGTACTTC. Amino acid sequence: CASSLDSTDSYEQYF.

This clonotype was detected only a few times. The rearrangement links TRBV20-1 to TRBJ2-5; 9 nucleotides align to TRBD1. The length of the CDR3 is 18 residues. Germline V gives CDR1 DFQATT, CDR2 SNEGSKA (reference sequence). V shed 0 bases and J 9 bases; nucleotides not matched to a gene: 20. CDR3 coding DNA: TGCAGTGCTAGAGATAAGCAAATGGCGGGACAGGGATCCGGAGCCCAGTACTTC. Translated, it gives CSARDKQMAGQGSGAQYF.

This chain links TRBV14 with TRBJ2-1, with 7 bases identical to TRBD1. The CDR3 length is 14 residues. The germline V gene has CDR1 SGHDN and CDR2 FVKESK. J gave up 3 bases and V 5 bases, and 4 bases lay outside the gene matches. CDR3 residues: CASSATGVYNEQFF. The CDR3 nucleotides read TGTGCCAGCAGCGCCACAGGGGTCTACAATGAGCAGTTCTTC.

This clonotype was detected only a few times. The chain employs TRBV7-2 and TRBJ1-5; 8 bases align to TRBD1. CDR3 length equals 14 residues. Germline CDR1 SGHTA, CDR2 FQGNSA. J was trimmed by 5 bases and V by 3 bases; bases with no gene match: 3. CDR3 sequence (DNA): TGTGCCAGCAGCTTTGACAGGGGTCATCAGCCCCAGCATTTT. Protein product: CASSFDRGHQPQHF. Looking up the rest from reference TRBV7-2 and TRBJ1-5 gives the full variable domain: GAGVSQSPSNKVTEKGKDVELRCDPISGHTALYWYRQSLGQGLEFLIYFQGNSAPDKSGLPSDRFSAERTGGSVSTLTIQRTQQEDSAVYLCASSFDRGHQPQHFGDGTRLSIL.

This chain joins TRBV4-1 and TRBJ2-3; no clear D. The CDR3 runs to 15 residues. Germline values: CDR1 MGHRA, CDR2 YSYEKL. V was shortened by 3 bases and J by 2 bases, with 12 bases between the two germline ends. The CDR3 bases are TGCGCCAGCAGCCATCCTGGGCCCACCACAGATACGCAGTATTTT. Translating gives CASSHPGPTTDTQYF.

J is TRBJ2-7 and V is TRBV5-5, with 8 bases aligning to TRBD2. The CDR3 consists of 16 residues. The germline V gene has CDR1 SGHKS and CDR2 YYEKEE (reference sequence). V shed 5 bases, J shed 4 bases, and the junction held 14 bases outside the gene matches. In nucleotides, the CDR3 is TGTGCCAGCAGAAGAGAAAGGACTAGCTCCACTTACGAGCAGTACTTC. It codes for CASRRERTSSTYEQYF. Full variable domain (remainder filled in from reference TRBV5-5 and TRBJ2-7): DAGVTQSPTHLIKTRGQQVTLRCSPISGHKSVSWYQQVLGQGPQFIFQYYEKEERGRGNFPDRFSARQFPNYSSELNVNALLLGDSALYLCASRRERTSSTYEQYFGPGTRLTVT.

This chain links TRBV7-2 with TRBJ2-5, with TRBD2 matching 12 bases. V lost 6 bases to trimming and J lost 2 bases; unmatched junction nucleotides: 7. Germline V gene data show CDR1 as SGHTA and CDR2 as FQGNSA. CDR3 size: 16 residues. The CDR3 nucleotides read TGTGCCAGCAGGCGGACTAGCGGGGTTGTACAAGAGACCCAGTACTTC. Amino acids: CASRRTSGVVQETQYF.

The rearrangement uses TRBV4-2 and TRBJ2-1; 10 bases agree with TRBD2. The length of the CDR3 is 17 residues. Germline loops: CDR1 LGHNA, CDR2 YNFKEQ. With 4 bases clipped from V and 2 bases from J, the junction kept 8 bases outside the gene matches. CDR3 nucleotides: TGTGCCAGCAGCCCCGGACGGGGACTAGCGACCTACAATGAGCAGTTCTTC. This encodes CASSPGRGLATYNEQFF.

The V call is TRBV6-5, the J call TRBJ2-7; 7 nucleotides align to TRBD1. V lost 2 bases, J lost 2 bases, and 12 bases stayed unmatched. The CDR3 spans 17 residues. Looked up from germline, CDR1 is MNHEY and CDR2 is SVGAGI. In nucleotides, the CDR3 is TGTGCCAGCAGTTACGCAGCCACAGGGGTCTTCGCCTACGAGCAGTACTTC. This gives the protein CASSYAATGVFAYEQYF.

The chain combines TRBV5-1 with TRBJ2-3, with 11 bases fitting TRBD2. The CDR3 runs to 17 residues. With V trimmed by 5 bases and J by 3 bases, 11 bases remained unmatched. CDR1 and CDR2 (germline): SGHRS, YFSETQ. In nucleotides, the CDR3 is TGCGCCAGCAGAAGGGCCCCGACTAGCGGGGTAACAGATACGCAGTATTTT. It yields the protein CASRRAPTSGVTDTQYF.

The chain uses TRBV6-1 and TRBJ2-6, with D perhaps matching TRBD1 (5 bases). CDR3 size: 14 residues. V was cut by 9 bases and J by 2 bases, with 11 bases left in between. Per germline, CDR1 MNHNS and CDR2 SASEGT. The CDR3 sequence: CASLGRAGANVLTF. The CDR3 DNA reads as TGTGCCAGTCTGGGCAGGGCTGGGGCCAACGTCCTGACTTTC.

CDR3 in amino acids: CASSRTSGYYEQYF. The CDR3 nucleotides are TGTGCCAGCAGCCGGACTAGCGGATACTACGAGCAGTACTTC. V is TRBV7-2 and J is TRBJ2-7; 10 bases align to TRBD2. This CDR3 is 14 amino acids long. Germline V gene data show CDR1 as SGHTA and CDR2 as FQGNSA. The V segment lost 5 bases and the J segment 3 bases; nucleotides outside the gene matches: 4.

This chain uses TRBV12-3 or TRBV12-4 with TRBJ2-7; D ambiguous. The V end was cut by 4 bases, the J end by 2 bases, with 9 bases between. This CDR3 spans 13 amino acids. In DNA, the CDR3 is TGTGCCAGCAGTTACGATGTTCCCTACGAGCAGTACTTC. It yields the protein CASSYDVPYEQYF.

The chain recombines TRBV6-2 or TRBV6-3 with TRBJ2-4; D may be TRBD2 (6 bases). V was shortened by 6 bases and J by 0 bases, with 12 bases between the two germline ends. CDR1 is MNHEY, CDR2 SVGEGT, per germline. The CDR3 is made up of 15 amino acids. The CDR3 DNA is TGTGCCAGCAGCCAACTAGCTATAGCCAAAAACATTCAGTACTTC. This encodes CASSQLAIAKNIQYF.

The V gene is TRBV30, the J gene TRBJ2-1, with 7 bases identical to TRBD2. Germline loops: CDR1 GTSNPN, CDR2 SVGIG (reference sequence). V shed 2 bases, J shed 6 bases, and the junction held 7 bases outside the gene matches. CDR3 length: 14 amino acids. CDR3 in amino acids: CAWSWVSSGNEQFF. CDR3 DNA: TGTGCCTGGAGTTGGGTATCTAGCGGCAATGAGCAGTTCTTC.

In this sample, this clonotype turned up a few times. The V gene is TRBV20-1, the J gene TRBJ2-7; TRBD1 matches 9 bases. Trimming at V came to 6 bases and at J to 7 bases, leaving 7 bases not matched to a gene. The CDR3 length is 12 residues. Per the germline V gene, CDR1 is DFQATT and CDR2 is SNEGSKA (reference sequence). CDR3 DNA sequence: TGCAGTGCCCCGGGACAGGGAGGGGAGCAGTACTTC. The encoded protein is CSAPGQGGEQYF.

The chain is built from TRBV3-1 and TRBJ2-2, with unresolved D. CDR3 length equals 15 residues. Germline V gives CDR1 LGHDT, CDR2 YNNKEL (reference sequence). Between the trimmed V and J ends, which lost 1 base and 7 bases, there was a span of 13 bases. CDR3: CASSQGVGVIGELFF. The CDR3 bases are TGTGCCAGCAGCCAAGGTGTTGGGGTGATCGGGGAGCTGTTTTTT.

This clonotype has a count of ten or more. The genes are TRBV12-3 or TRBV12-4 and TRBJ2-6; D may correspond to TRBD1 or TRBD2 (5 bases each). V was trimmed by 4 bases and J by 0 bases, leaving 10 bases between them. This CDR3 is 16 amino acids long. In DNA, the CDR3 is TGTGCCAGCAGTTCCATGAGGGGCTCTGGGGCCAACGTCCTGACTTTC. Amino acid sequence: CASSSMRGSGANVLTF.

In this sample, this clonotype turned up a few times. This chain connects TRBV12-3 or TRBV12-4 to TRBJ2-1, with 13 positions matching TRBD2. The CDR3 sequence is 16 residues long. V lost 7 bases to trimming and J lost 2 bases; unmatched junction nucleotides: 5. Written as DNA, the CDR3 is TGTGCCAGCACCCGACTAGCGGGGGGACCCTACAATGAGCAGTTCTTC. Translated: CASTRLAGGPYNEQFF.

The V call is TRBV7-2, the J call TRBJ2-5; D gene ambiguous. The germline CDR1 and CDR2 sequences are SGHTA and FQGNSA. The CDR3 loop spans 15 amino acids. Trimming removed 1 base at V and 4 bases at J, with 13 bases between. The CDR3, as DNA: TGTGCCAGCAGCTTAGGGGCCACCCGAGGAGAGACCCAGTACTTC. Protein sequence: CASSLGATRGETQYF.

This clonotype was found a few times. This rearrangement joins TRBV9 to TRBJ2-5; a weak D match, TRBD2 (5 bases). CDR3 size: 14 residues. V shed 3 bases and J shed 0 bases, with 9 bases lying between them. CDR1 is SGDLS and CDR2 is YYNGEE in the germline V gene. The CDR3 here is CASSGSGYQETQYF. The CDR3 nucleotides read TGTGCCAGCAGCGGAAGCGGATACCAAGAGACCCAGTACTTC.

This clonotype has more than one count but fewer than ten. The CDR3: CSAKRWRSLEQYF. The CDR3 DNA is TGCAGTGCTAAGAGGTGGCGGAGCCTTGAGCAGTACTTC. The gene calls are TRBV20-1 and TRBJ2-7, with D uncertain. CDR3 length: 13 amino acids. Germline CDR1 DFQATT, CDR2 SNEGSKA (reference sequence). The ends were cut back, 4 bases at V and 7 bases at J, with 17 bases in the middle.

The count of this clonotype is one. The chain links TRBV27 to TRBJ2-3; D is perhaps TRBD1 (6 bases). This CDR3 contains 14 residues. V lost 7 bases and J 4 bases, leaving 15 bases between the germline ends. Germline V gives CDR1 MNHEY, CDR2 SMNVEV (reference sequence). The chain's CDR3 is CASNTYRAADTQYF. The DNA of the CDR3 is TGTGCCAGCAACACCTACAGGGCGGCAGATACGCAGTATTTT.

The rearrangement joins TRBV5-5 to TRBJ1-1; no clear D. With 3 bases removed from V and 6 bases from J, the gap between germline ends came to 6 bases. Germline lookup yields CDR1 SGHKS and CDR2 YYEKEE (reference sequence). This CDR3 has 11 residues. CDR3 coding DNA: TGTGCCAGCAGCTCGAGGGCTGAAGCTTTCTTT. Translated: CASSSRAEAFF.

This clonotype was observed a handful of times. The CDR3: CASSFRDRVPYEQYF. The CDR3 DNA sequence: TGTGCCAGCAGCTTCCGGGACAGGGTCCCCTACGAGCAGTACTTC. The chain carries TRBV7-9 and TRBJ2-7; 9 bases are shared with TRBD1. CDR3 size: 15 residues. V lost 3 bases and J lost 2; bases outside the gene matches: 5. Germline V gene sequence: CDR1 SEHNR, CDR2 FQNEAQ (reference sequence).

The chain is built from TRBV12-3 or TRBV12-4 and TRBJ1-1; 11 bases match TRBD1. The junction had 3 bases not matched to a gene; V was cut back by 2 bases and J by 4 bases. There are 15 residues in the CDR3. The DNA of the CDR3 is TGTGCCAGCAGTTTAAAGGGGACAGGGGGCACTGAAGCTTTCTTT. It specifies CASSLKGTGGTEAFF.

The rearrangement joins TRBV29-1 to TRBJ2-5; D remains unclear. V was shortened by 1 base and J by 7 bases, with 10 bases between the two germline ends. Germline CDR1 is SQVTM and CDR2 is ANQGSEA. There are 12 residues in the CDR3. The CDR3: CSVEVGRATQYF. CDR3 DNA sequence: TGCAGCGTTGAAGTGGGAAGGGCGACCCAGTACTTC.

This clonotype was counted at least ten times. V is TRBV6-6 and J is TRBJ1-2; D is undetermined. CDR1 is MNHNY and CDR2 is SVGAGI in the germline V gene (reference sequence). V shed 1 base and J shed 8 bases, with 5 bases lying between them. The CDR3 length is 11 residues. This chain's CDR3 is CASSYWHGYTF. The CDR3 bases are TGTGCCAGCAGTTACTGGCACGGCTACACCTTC.

This clonotype was seen only a few times. This chain uses TRBV19 with TRBJ1-1, with D uncertain. The CDR3 is 15 amino acids. Germline CDR1 and CDR2: LNHDA and SQIVND (reference sequence). The V gene lost 6 bases and the J gene lost 2 bases, with 16 bases spanning the gap. DNA of the CDR3: TGTGCCAGTAGGACCCCTTGGGCAGCAAACACTGAAGCTTTCTTT. It yields the protein CASRTPWAANTEAFF. Complete variable domain (other parts from reference TRBV19 and TRBJ1-1): DGGITQSPKYLFRKEGQNVTLSCEQNLNHDAMYWYRQDPGQGLRLIYYSQIVNDFQKGDIAEGYSVSREKKESFPLTVTSAQKNPTAFYLCASRTPWAANTEAFFGQGTRLTVV.

The chain recombines TRBV10-3 with TRBJ2-7; 10 nucleotides match TRBD2. The length of the CDR3 is 15 residues. Germline CDR1 is ENHRY and CDR2 is SYGVKD. The V segment lost 2 bases and the J segment 9 bases; nucleotides outside the gene matches: 10. The CDR3 loop reads CAISEKSSGSQGQYF. The DNA of the CDR3 is TGTGCCATCAGTGAGAAGTCTAGCGGGAGCCAAGGGCAGTACTTC.